Below are 6 T cell receptor beta chains sequenced from a single sample in a study of blood T cell repertoires in COVID-19. Produced via immunoSEQ multiplex PCR; TCRdb's table is partial and in-frame only. Among about 70,000 clones, approximately 84% were seen once, and the ten largest hold around 12%. The sample taken for sequencing was peripheral blood. The receptors were sampled from a human donor in a cohort sampled during active COVID-19.

The chain carries TRBV30 and TRBJ2-2; 8 nucleotides line up with TRBD1. Trimming took 7 bases from V and 3 from J; bases not matched to a gene: 10. This CDR3 comprises 15 residues. Germline CDR1 and CDR2: GTSNPN and SVGIG (reference sequence). CDR3 region: CAYGPGQVHTGELFF. The CDR3 DNA reads TGTGCCTACGGACCGGGACAGGTCCACACCGGGGAGCTGTTTTTT.

V usage is TRBV2 and J usage is TRBJ1-2; 11 bases match TRBD1. The J segment lost 3 bases and the V segment lost 8 bases, leaving 14 bases of the junction unmatched. The germline CDR1 and CDR2 sequences are SNHLY and FYNNEI. The CDR3 spans 17 residues. CDR3 in amino acids: CASAAGTGGLSDYGYTF. CDR3 DNA: TGTGCCAGCGCTGCAGGGACAGGGGGTTTGTCGGACTATGGCTACACCTTC.

The gene calls are TRBV4-3 and TRBJ2-7; D may be TRBD2 (6 bases). Germline V lookup: CDR1 LGHNA, CDR2 YSLEER. The CDR3 loop spans 14 amino acids. V dropped 0 bases and J dropped 3 bases, with 9 bases sitting between them. This chain's CDR3 is CASSQDMGGYEQYF. For the CDR3, the DNA is TGCGCCAGCAGCCAAGATATGGGAGGCTACGAGCAGTACTTC.

CDR3 nucleotides: TGTGCCAGCAGCGAGCAACCCGGCTCTGGAAACACCATATATTTT. It translates to CASSEQPGSGNTIYF. The chain joins TRBV7-7 to TRBJ1-3; D remains unclear. This CDR3 has 15 residues. Trimming stripped 5 bases from V and 0 bases from J, with 11 bases between. Germline V gene sequence: CDR1 SSHAT, CDR2 FNYEAQ (reference sequence).

This chain connects TRBV7-2 to TRBJ1-3; no clear D. Germline V lookup: CDR1 SGHTA, CDR2 FQGNSA. Trimming took 2 bases from V and 0 from J, leaving 14 bases between them. There are 17 residues in the CDR3. The CDR3 DNA follows: TGTGCCAGCAGCTTATACTCGACACCGAGCTCTGGAAACACCATATATTTT. Translated, it gives CASSLYSTPSSGNTIYF. Full variable domain (outside the CDR3, taken from reference TRBV7-2 and TRBJ1-3): GAGVSQSPSNKVTEKGKDVELRCDPISGHTALYWYRQSLGQGLEFLIYFQGNSAPDKSGLPSDRFSAERTGGSVSTLTIQRTQQEDSAVYLCASSLYSTPSSGNTIYFGEGSWLTVV.

V and J are TRBV5-1 and TRBJ2-5, with 7 bases fitting TRBD2. Germline values: CDR1 SGHRS, CDR2 YFSETQ. The ends lost 1 base at V and 3 bases at J; junction bases unmatched: 3. This CDR3 comprises 14 residues. DNA for the CDR3: TGCGCCAGCAGCTTGACGGGGGGAAAAGAGACCCAGTACTTC. This translates into CASSLTGGKETQYF. The whole variable domain, remainder taken from reference TRBV5-1 and TRBJ2-5, is KAGVTQTPRYLIKTRGQQVTLSCSPISGHRSVSWYQQTPGQGLQFLFEYFSETQRNKGNFPGRFSGRQFSNSRSEMNVSTLELGDSALYLCASSLTGGKETQYFGPGTRLLVL.